This is a list of T cell receptor beta chains from one sample in a study of T cells after yellow fever vaccination. In TCRdb, the 5' RACE reads were re-called with MiXCR into one record per CDR3 protein. Of a few hundred thousand distinct CDR3 sequences in the sample, roughly 19% were seen once. The sample in question was PBMCs, obtained 15 days after the yellow fever booster vaccination. The receptors derive from a young man who received the YFV17D yellow fever vaccine. The CDR3 runs from the conserved cysteine through the conserved F or W. The D gene is left open where the match is weak. A row's size may be missing; if present it is once, few, many or a size class.

V gene	D gene	J gene	clone size	CDR3 protein	CDR3 DNA
TRBV20-1	NA	TRBJ2-7	NA	CSASLSTYEQYF	TGCAGTGCTAGTTTATCCACCTACGAGCAGTACTTC
TRBV29-1	TRBD1	TRBJ2-3	few	CSPPGPRDSLNTQYF	TGCAGCCCCCCAGGGCCCCGGGACAGCCTAAATACGCAGTATTTT
TRBV6-1	NA	TRBJ2-3	NA	CASSKTADERNTQYF	TGTGCCAGCAGTAAGACCGCGGACGAACGAAATACGCAGTATTTT
TRBV12-3/TRBV12-4	TRBD1	TRBJ1-3	NA	CASSPDRGGNTIYF	TGTGCCAGCAGCCCCGACAGGGGAGGAAACACCATATATTTT
TRBV5-5	NA	TRBJ2-2	NA	CASSPPPTLGELFF	TGTGCCAGCAGCCCGCCCCCGACTTTGGGGGAGCTGTTTTTT
TRBV20-1	NA	TRBJ2-7	NA	CSARDIGLYYEQYF	TGCAGTGCTAGAGATATTGGGTTATACTACGAGCAGTACTTC
TRBV7-6	NA	TRBJ2-5	few	CASSSRVGETQYF	TGTGCCAGCAGCTCACGTGTCGGAGAGACCCAGTACTTC
TRBV20-1	NA	TRBJ2-1	few	CSGIAGNFINEQFF	TGCAGTGGAATAGCAGGGAACTTTATCAATGAGCAGTTCTTC
TRBV6-2/TRBV6-3	NA	TRBJ2-1	NA	CASSSHGSIPFF	TGTGCCAGCAGTTCACACGGGAGTATCCCGTTCTTC
TRBV6-2/TRBV6-3	NA	TRBJ2-1	few	CASSAGGTSLNEQFF	TGTGCCAGCAGCGCAGGGGGGACTAGTCTTAATGAGCAGTTCTTC
TRBV7-2	NA	TRBJ2-5	NA	CASSLTTGRTETQYF	TGTGCCAGCAGCTTAACGACAGGGAGGACAGAGACCCAGTACTTC
TRBV20-1	NA	TRBJ2-5	NA	CSARHGGATLGTQYF	TGCAGTGCTAGACATGGGGGAGCCACACTTGGGACCCAGTACTTC
TRBV19	TRBD1	TRBJ2-7	NA	CASSSTGVTGEQYF	TGTGCCAGTAGCTCGACAGGGGTAACGGGTGAGCAGTACTTC
TRBV19	NA	TRBJ2-7	few	CASSVTGTFLSYEQYF	TGTGCCAGTAGTGTCACCGGGACATTCCTCTCCTACGAGCAGTACTTC
TRBV10-3	TRBD2	TRBJ2-3	few	CAIRGPAGGRTDTQYF	TGTGCCATCAGAGGCCCCGCGGGAGGACGCACAGATACGCAGTATTTT
TRBV28	NA	TRBJ1-2	few	CASHMGGYGYTF	TGTGCCAGCCACATGGGGGGCTATGGCTACACCTTC
TRBV20-1	NA	TRBJ1-1	NA	CSARVGSSMNTEAFF	TGCAGTGCTAGAGTAGGCAGTTCCATGAACACTGAAGCTTTCTTT
TRBV21-1	NA	TRBJ2-7	NA	CASSKFFRHEQYF	TGTGCCAGCAGCAAATTTTTTCGGCACGAGCAGTACTTC
TRBV5-1	NA	TRBJ2-5	NA	CASSPQGLGTQYF	TGCGCCAGCAGCCCCCAGGGTCTTGGGACCCAGTACTTC
TRBV4-3	NA	TRBJ2-7	few	CASSQDGRGKDEQYF	TGCGCCAGCAGCCAAGATGGCAGGGGTAAGGACGAGCAGTACTTC
TRBV20-1	NA	TRBJ2-4	NA	CSARDYLAKNIQYF	TGCAGTGCTAGAGATTACTTAGCCAAAAACATTCAGTACTTC
TRBV25-1	NA	TRBJ2-7	few	CASSETGLYSYEQYF	TGTGCCAGCAGTGAAACAGGGTTGTACTCCTACGAGCAGTACTTC
TRBV20-1	NA	TRBJ2-7	NA	CCARDLTGAMGGEQYF	TGCTGTGCTAGAGATCTTACCGGGGCCATGGGCGGCGAGCAGTACTTC
TRBV20-1	TRBD2	TRBJ2-1	few	CSARKWTSGSYNEQFF	TGCAGTGCTAGAAAGTGGACTAGCGGGAGTTACAATGAGCAGTTCTTC
TRBV3-1	TRBD2	TRBJ2-3	NA	CASSQVAGEGNTDTQYF	TGTGCCAGCAGCCAAGTTGCGGGGGAGGGGAACACAGATACGCAGTATTTT
TRBV6-2/TRBV6-3	NA	TRBJ2-5	few	CASSYGLETQYF	TGTGCCAGCAGTTACGGGTTGGAGACCCAGTACTTC
TRBV5-5	TRBD2	TRBJ2-1	NA	CASSSDPLGTSILNEQFF	TGTGCCAGCAGCTCTGACCCCCTAGGGACTAGCATACTCAATGAGCAGTTCTTC
TRBV24-1	TRBD2	TRBJ2-1	few	CATSEGTSGRIEQFF	TGTGCCACCAGTGAGGGGACTAGCGGGAGAATTGAGCAGTTCTTC
TRBV7-2	NA	TRBJ1-2	NA	CASSPEWIETYGYTF	TGTGCCAGCAGCCCCGAGTGGATTGAAACTTATGGCTACACCTTC
TRBV28	NA	TRBJ1-2	few	CASSLIEAAGYTF	TGTGCCAGCAGTTTAATCGAGGCAGCTGGCTACACCTTC
TRBV9	NA	TRBJ1-6	NA	CASSAGVDFSDSPLHF	TGTGCCAGCAGCGCAGGGGTGGACTTTTCTGATTCACCCCTCCACTTT
TRBV20-1	NA	TRBJ2-1	NA	CSARAGEQFF	TGCAGTGCTAGAGCTGGAGAGCAGTTCTTC
TRBV12-3/TRBV12-4	TRBD2	TRBJ2-7	NA	CASSEPYRTSGRRYEQYF	TGTGCCAGCAGCGAACCTTACCGCACTAGCGGGAGGAGGTACGAGCAGTACTTC
TRBV6-1	NA	TRBJ2-7	NA	CASSSQGLVYEQYF	TGTGCCAGCAGCTCTCAGGGGCTGGTCTACGAGCAGTACTTC
TRBV15	TRBD2	TRBJ2-3	few	CATSRAGSGSGADTQYF	TGTGCCACCAGCAGAGCGGGTAGCGGGAGTGGCGCAGATACGCAGTATTTT
TRBV7-3	NA	TRBJ1-3	few	CASSLNAGTGNTIYF	TGTGCCAGCAGCTTAAACGCGGGTACGGGAAACACCATATATTTT
TRBV29-1	TRBD2	TRBJ2-1	few	CSVDSGRSYNEQFF	TGCAGCGTTGATAGCGGGAGATCCTACAATGAGCAGTTCTTC
TRBV28	TRBD2	TRBJ2-2	few	CASAPAGANTGELFF	TGTGCCAGCGCTCCAGCGGGGGCGAACACCGGGGAGCTGTTTTTT
TRBV10-3	TRBD2	TRBJ2-1	NA	CAISVGGRAWSEQFF	TGTGCCATCAGTGTCGGCGGGAGGGCCTGGTCTGAGCAGTTCTTC
TRBV18	NA	TRBJ1-2	NA	CASSPLGVDYGYTF	TGTGCCAGCTCACCACTTGGGGTTGACTATGGCTACACCTTC
TRBV29-1	NA	TRBJ2-3	many	CSVEGGGTDTQYF	TGCAGCGTTGAAGGCGGTGGCACAGATACGCAGTATTTT
TRBV4-3	NA	TRBJ2-5	NA	CASSQNGYQETQYF	TGCGCCAGCAGCCAAAACGGGTACCAAGAGACCCAGTACTTC
TRBV7-8	NA	TRBJ2-1	few	CASSLETGRNEQFF	TGTGCCAGCAGCTTAGAGACAGGGAGGAATGAGCAGTTCTTC
TRBV7-2	NA	TRBJ1-2	few	CASSLGPDTLGDYGYTF	TGTGCCAGCAGCTTAGGGCCGGACACCCTCGGGGACTATGGCTACACCTTC
TRBV30	NA	TRBJ2-2	NA	CAWARVKNSPGELFF	TGTGCCTGGGCCAGGGTGAAGAACTCCCCAGGGGAGCTGTTTTTT
TRBV6-1	TRBD1	TRBJ1-1	NA	CASQGGGVDTEAFF	TGTGCCAGCCAGGGGGGTGGGGTCGACACTGAAGCTTTCTTT
TRBV7-9	NA	TRBJ1-1	few	CASRFTPESEAFF	TGTGCCAGCAGATTCACCCCGGAATCTGAAGCTTTCTTT
TRBV3-1	NA	TRBJ2-7	few	CASSQAQEYEQYF	TGTGCCAGCAGCCAAGCACAGGAATACGAGCAGTACTTC
TRBV11-2	NA	TRBJ1-6	NA	CASSLVQIGGSLNSPLHF	TGTGCCAGCAGCTTAGTCCAGATCGGGGGTTCATTGAATTCACCCCTCCACTTT